This T cell receptor beta chain was retrieved from a study of blood T cell repertoires in COVID-19. The length of the CDR3 is 16 residues. Trimming took 0 bases from V and 5 from J, leaving 17 bases between them. The germline V gene encodes CDR1 LNHNV and CDR2 YYDKDF (reference sequence). It was during active infection that Seattle patients were enrolled and then longitudinally followed. Clones were read by immunoSEQ multiplex PCR, and TCRdb kept only the in-frame ones, dropping some. The sample carries fewer than 400,000 clones, roughly nine tenths recorded once. This clonotype originated in a woman aged 25 to 39 with COVID-19, enrolled during active disease. This rearrangement joins TRBV15 to TRBJ2-7; D not certain. The material sequenced was peripheral blood. This chain's CDR3 is CATSRDWSPVANEQYF. CDR3 sequence (DNA): TGTGCCACCAGCAGAGATTGGTCGCCGGTAGCCAACGAGCAGTACTTC.